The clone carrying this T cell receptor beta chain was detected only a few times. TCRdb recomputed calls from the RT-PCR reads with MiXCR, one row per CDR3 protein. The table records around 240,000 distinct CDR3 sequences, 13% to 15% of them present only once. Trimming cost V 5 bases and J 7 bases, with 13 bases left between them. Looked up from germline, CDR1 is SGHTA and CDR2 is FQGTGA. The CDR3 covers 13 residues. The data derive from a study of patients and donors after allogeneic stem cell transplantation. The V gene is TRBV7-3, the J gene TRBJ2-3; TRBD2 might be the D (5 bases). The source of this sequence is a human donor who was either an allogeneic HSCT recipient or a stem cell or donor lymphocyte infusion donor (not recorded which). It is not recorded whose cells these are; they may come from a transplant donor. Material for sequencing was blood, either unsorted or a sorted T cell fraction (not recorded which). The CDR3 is CASSLPGTHTQYF. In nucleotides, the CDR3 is TGTGCCAGCAGCCTTCCGGGAACCCATACGCAGTATTTT.